Following are 9 T cell receptor beta chains from one sample sequenced in a study of regulatory T cells. Primers: 52 TRBV forward and 13 TRBJ reverse. Assay used: immunoSEQ multiplex PCR; TCRdb lists only in-frame clones, some missing. Of tens of thousands of clones listed, over 85% are singletons. Material for sequencing was CD8+ T cells sorted from blood. All receptors come from a child aged 2-15 years with CD3G deficiency.

The chain couples TRBV7-8 to TRBJ2-7, with D maybe TRBD1 (6 bases). The V and J ends lost 3 bases and 6 bases respectively, with 12 bases between them. The germline V gene encodes CDR1 SGHVS and CDR2 FQNEAQ. CDR3 size: 13 residues. CDR3 coding DNA: TGTGCCAGCAGCTTCCTCAGGGGCGGCGAGCAGTACTTC. This gives the protein CASSFLRGGEQYF.

The chain is built from TRBV28 and TRBJ1-3; the D gene is possibly TRBD1 (5 bases). V was cut by 3 bases and J by 3 bases, with 9 bases left in between. CDR3 size: 14 residues. Germline CDR1 is MDHEN and CDR2 is SYDVKM. The CDR3 loop is CASSLSGGGNTIYF. DNA for the CDR3: TGTGCCAGCAGTTTGAGCGGGGGTGGAAACACCATATATTTT.

Written as DNA, the CDR3 is TGCGCCAGCAGCCAAGATGAGCGGTACGAGCAGTACTTC. Translating gives CASSQDERYEQYF. This chain uses TRBV4-1 with TRBJ2-7; tentative D call: TRBD2 (5 bases). Trimming took off 0 bases at V and 4 bases at J, with 7 bases between the two ends. Germline V gene data show CDR1 as MGHRA and CDR2 as YSYEKL. The CDR3 has 13 residues.

This rearrangement joins TRBV5-1 to TRBJ2-5; no clear D. CDR1 SGHRS and CDR2 YFSETQ come from the germline V gene. V was cut by 0 bases and J by 3 bases, with 12 bases left in between. CDR3 length: 15 amino acids. This chain's CDR3 is CASSLASGREETQYF. In DNA, the CDR3 is TGCGCCAGCAGCTTGGCCTCAGGACGAGAAGAGACCCAGTACTTC.

The gene calls are TRBV4-1 and TRBJ2-3, with D perhaps matching TRBD2 (7 bases). The germline V gene encodes CDR1 MGHRA and CDR2 YSYEKL. V lost 4 bases to trimming and J lost 3 bases, with 17 bases between them. This CDR3 spans 16 amino acids. CDR3 sequence: CASSPRGGPGTDTQYF. For the CDR3, the DNA is TGCGCCAGCAGCCCGAGGGGGGGCCCTGGGACAGATACGCAGTATTTT.

On this clone itself: Other DNA sequences in the same sample also yield this CDR3. This chain uses TRBV7-9 with TRBJ2-7; possible D gene TRBD1, 6 bases. Germline CDR1 and CDR2: SEHNR and FQNEAQ (reference sequence). The V gene lost 5 bases and the J gene lost 1 base, with 9 bases spanning the gap. The CDR3 spans 13 residues. CDR3 coding DNA: TGTGCCAGCAGCCCGGACAGTTCCTACGAGCAGTACTTC. The encoded protein is CASSPDSSYEQYF.

V is TRBV6-1 and J is TRBJ2-1; 8 positions match TRBD1. The CDR3 is 15 residues long. The trim removed 6 bases at V and 4 bases at J, leaving 8 bases unmatched. The germline CDR1 and CDR2 sequences are MNHNS and SASEGT. CDR3 bases: TGTGCCAGCAGGGACAGGGAGGCGGGATACAATGAGCAGTTCTTC. Protein: CASRDREAGYNEQFF.

V usage is TRBV30 and J usage is TRBJ2-1; D may be TRBD2 (7 bases). V lost 0 bases and J lost 5, with 14 bases in between. Germline assignment: CDR1 GTSNPN and CDR2 SVGIG (reference sequence). The CDR3 is 15 residues long. This CDR3 is CAWSVTGGLNNEQFF. For the CDR3, the DNA is TGTGCCTGGAGTGTTACGGGGGGCCTGAACAATGAGCAGTTCTTC.

This clone was seen a handful of times. The genes are TRBV7-9 and TRBJ1-1; no clear D gene. CDR3 size: 14 residues. Trimming shortened V by 0 bases and J by 6 bases, and 11 bases separated the two germline ends. Germline CDR1 SEHNR, CDR2 FQNEAQ (reference sequence). CDR3 nucleotide sequence: TGTGCCAGCAGCTTAGCCGGTGGGGAGGCTGAAGCTTTCTTT. It specifies CASSLAGGEAEAFF.